This T cell receptor (beta chain) was captured in a study of molecular identifiers for immune sequencing clone quantification. CDR1 SGHAT and CDR2 FQNNGV come from the germline V gene. Trimming took 5 bases from V and 6 from J; bases not matched to a gene: 4. The CDR3 sequence is 13 residues long. Using its own MiXCR run on the PCR reads, TCRdb lists one record per CDR3 protein. The profile covers more than 85,000 distinct CDR3 sequences, with 35% appearing a single time and approximately 10% taken by the ten largest. The J gene is TRBJ2-7, the V gene TRBV11-2; 10 nucleotides agree with TRBD2. This TCR was recovered from a human donor in good health. Some libraries in this study had Jurkat cell RNA spiked in. The sample comprised naive CD8+ T cells from blood, with Jurkat cell RNA spiked in. Subset here: FACS-sorted CD8+CD4-CCR7+CD45RA+ naive T cells. Here the CDR3 reads CASSTWTSGEQYF. CDR3 nucleotides: TGTGCCAGCAGCACTTGGACTAGCGGCGAGCAGTACTTC.